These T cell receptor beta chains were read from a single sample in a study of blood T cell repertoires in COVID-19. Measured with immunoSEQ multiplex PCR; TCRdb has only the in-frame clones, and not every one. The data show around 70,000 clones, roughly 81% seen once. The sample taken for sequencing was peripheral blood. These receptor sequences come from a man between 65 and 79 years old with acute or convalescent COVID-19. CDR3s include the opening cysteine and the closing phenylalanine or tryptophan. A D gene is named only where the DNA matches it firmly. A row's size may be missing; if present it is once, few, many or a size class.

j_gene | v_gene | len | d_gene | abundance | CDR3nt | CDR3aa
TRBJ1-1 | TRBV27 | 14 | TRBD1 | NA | TGTGCCAGCAGTCCCCGATGGGACAGTACTAAAGCTTTCTTT | CASSPRWDSTKAFF
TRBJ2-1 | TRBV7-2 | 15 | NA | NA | TGTGCCAGCAGCTTAGGGGCGAGCTCCTACAATGAGCAGTTCTTC | CASSLGASSYNEQFF
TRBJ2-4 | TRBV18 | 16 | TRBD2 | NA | TGTGCCAGCTCCCGGGCGGGGGAGCGATCCAAAAACATTCAGTACTTC | CASSRAGERSKNIQYF
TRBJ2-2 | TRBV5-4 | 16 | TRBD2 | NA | TGTGCCAGCAGCGGCTGGACTAGCGGGAGGACCGGGGAGCTGTTTTTT | CASSGWTSGRTGELFF
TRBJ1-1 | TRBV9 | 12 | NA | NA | TGTGCCAGCAGCGTAGGAGACACTGAAGCTTTCTTT | CASSVGDTEAFF
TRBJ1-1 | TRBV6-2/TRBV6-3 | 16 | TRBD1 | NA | TGTGCCAGCAGTTACTCGGACAGGGTAATGAGCACTGAAGCTTTCTTT | CASSYSDRVMSTEAFF
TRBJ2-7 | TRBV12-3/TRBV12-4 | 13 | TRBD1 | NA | TGTGCCAGCAGCCGGGACAGTGCCTACGAGCAGTACTTC | CASSRDSAYEQYF
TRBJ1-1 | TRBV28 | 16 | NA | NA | TGTGCCAGCAGTTTCGCGGGGGGCGATACGGACACTGAAGCTTTCTTT | CASSFAGGDTDTEAFF
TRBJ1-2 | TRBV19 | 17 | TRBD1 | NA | TGTGCCAGTACCTATCCCCGGACAGGGGGCGCAAACTATGGCTACACCTTC | CASTYPRTGGANYGYTF
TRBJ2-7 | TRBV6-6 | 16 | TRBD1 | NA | TGTGCCAGCAGTGACTCGGACAGGGGAATCCTTTACGAGCAGTACTTC | CASSDSDRGILYEQYF
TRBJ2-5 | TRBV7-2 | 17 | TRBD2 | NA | TGTGCCAGCAGCTCAGGCGCTCGGGCGGGAGGACAAGAGACCCAGTACTTC | CASSSGARAGGQETQYF
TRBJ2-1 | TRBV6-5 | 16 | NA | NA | TGTGCCAGCAGTTACCCTTCGCTGGGCCGTGGCAATGAGCAGTTCTTC | CASSYPSLGRGNEQFF
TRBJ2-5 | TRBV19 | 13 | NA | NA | TGTGCCAGTAGTAGGGCGGGCCGAGAGACCCAGTACTTC | CASSRAGRETQYF
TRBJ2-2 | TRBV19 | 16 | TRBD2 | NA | TGTGCCAGTACCACCCTAGCGGGAGTTGGTACCGGGGAGCTGTTTTTT | CASTTLAGVGTGELFF
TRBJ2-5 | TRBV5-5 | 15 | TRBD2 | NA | TGTGCCAGCAGCTTTGGCGGCGGGAGAGAGGAGACCCAGTACTTC | CASSFGGGREETQYF
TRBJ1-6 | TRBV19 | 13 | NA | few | TGTGCCAGTAGTCCAGGGTTACAACAACCCCTCCACTTT | CASSPGLQQPLHF
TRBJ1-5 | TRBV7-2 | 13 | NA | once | TGTGCCAGCAGCCGAGGCCAAAATCAGCCCCAGCATTTT | CASSRGQNQPQHF
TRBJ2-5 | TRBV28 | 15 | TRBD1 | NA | TGTGCCAGCAGTCCCGGGACAGGGGCGGTGGAGACCCAGTACTTC | CASSPGTGAVETQYF
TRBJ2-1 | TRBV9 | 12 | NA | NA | TGTGCCAGCAGCGCAAGCGGGCTTGAGCAGTTCTTC | CASSASGLEQFF
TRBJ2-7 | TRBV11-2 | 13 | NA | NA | TGTGCCAGCAGCTTTGAGCCCCGCTACGAGCAGTACTTC | CASSFEPRYEQYF
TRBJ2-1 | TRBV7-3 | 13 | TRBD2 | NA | TGTGCCAGCAGCTTGACTAGCGGGGGGCCGCGGATCTTC | CASSLTSGGPRIF
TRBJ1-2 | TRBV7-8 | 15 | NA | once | TGTGCCAGCAGCTTAGCAGGGGGTAGGCAGTATGGCTACACCTTC | CASSLAGGRQYGYTF
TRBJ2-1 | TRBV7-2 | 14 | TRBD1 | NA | TGTGCCAGCAGCTTGGCCGGGACAGGGGGGGAGGAGTTCTTC | CASSLAGTGGEEFF
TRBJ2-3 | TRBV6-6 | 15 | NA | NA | TGTGCCAGCAGTTACATAGCGGATATCACAGATACGCAGTATTTT | CASSYIADITDTQYF
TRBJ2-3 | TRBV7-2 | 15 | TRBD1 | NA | TGTGCCAGCAGCCCTCCGACAGGGGTAGTAGATACGCAGTATTTT | CASSPPTGVVDTQYF
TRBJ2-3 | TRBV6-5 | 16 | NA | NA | TGTGCCAGCAGTTACTTAGGCCAGGGGTACACAGATACGCAGTATTTT | CASSYLGQGYTDTQYF
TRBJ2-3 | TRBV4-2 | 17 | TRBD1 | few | TGTGCCAGCAGCCTCATCCCAGGGACAGGGGAACCAGATACGCAGTATTTT | CASSLIPGTGEPDTQYF